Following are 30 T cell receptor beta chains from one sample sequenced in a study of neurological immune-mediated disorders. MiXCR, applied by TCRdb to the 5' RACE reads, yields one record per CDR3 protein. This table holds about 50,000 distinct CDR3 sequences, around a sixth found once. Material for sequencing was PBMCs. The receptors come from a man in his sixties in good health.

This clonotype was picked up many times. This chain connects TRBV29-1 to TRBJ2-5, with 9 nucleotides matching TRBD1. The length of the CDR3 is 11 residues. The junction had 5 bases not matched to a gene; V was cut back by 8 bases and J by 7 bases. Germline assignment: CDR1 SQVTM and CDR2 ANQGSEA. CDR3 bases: TGCAGCTCCGGGACAGGGAGGACCCAGTACTTC. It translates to CSSGTGRTQYF.

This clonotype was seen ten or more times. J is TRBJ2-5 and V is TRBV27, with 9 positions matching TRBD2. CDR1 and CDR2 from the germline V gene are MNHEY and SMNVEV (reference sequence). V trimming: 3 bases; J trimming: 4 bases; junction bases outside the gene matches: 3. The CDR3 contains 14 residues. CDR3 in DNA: TGTGCCAGCAGTTTTTCGACTAGCGGAGAGACCCAGTACTTC. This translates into CASSFSTSGETQYF.

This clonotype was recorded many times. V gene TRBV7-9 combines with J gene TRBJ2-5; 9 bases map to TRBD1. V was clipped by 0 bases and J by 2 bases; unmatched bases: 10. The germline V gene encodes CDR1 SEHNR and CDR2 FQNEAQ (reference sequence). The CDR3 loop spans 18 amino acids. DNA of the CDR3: TGTGCCAGCAGCTTAGCGACCACCGGGACAGGGACGCAAGAGACCCAGTACTTC. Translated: CASSLATTGTGTQETQYF.

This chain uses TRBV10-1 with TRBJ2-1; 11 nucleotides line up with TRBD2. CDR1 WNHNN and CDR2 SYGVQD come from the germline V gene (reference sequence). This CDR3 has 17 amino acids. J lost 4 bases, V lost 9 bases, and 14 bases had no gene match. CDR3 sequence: CASIGKVGTSGYNEQFF. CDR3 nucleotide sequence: TGCGCCAGTATAGGAAAGGTCGGGACTAGCGGATACAATGAGCAGTTCTTC.

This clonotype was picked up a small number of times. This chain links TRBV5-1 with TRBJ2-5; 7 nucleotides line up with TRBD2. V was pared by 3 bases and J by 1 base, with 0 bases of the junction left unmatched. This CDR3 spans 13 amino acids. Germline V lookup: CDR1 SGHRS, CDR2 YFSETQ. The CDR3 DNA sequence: TGCGCCAGCAGCTGGGGGGGCCAAGAGACCCAGTACTTC. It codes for CASSWGGQETQYF.

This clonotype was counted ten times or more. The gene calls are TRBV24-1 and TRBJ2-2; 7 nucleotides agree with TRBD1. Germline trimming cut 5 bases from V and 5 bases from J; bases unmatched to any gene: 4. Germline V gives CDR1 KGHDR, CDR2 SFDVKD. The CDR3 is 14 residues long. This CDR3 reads CATSAQGETGELFF. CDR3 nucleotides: TGTGCCACCAGTGCCCAGGGGGAAACCGGGGAGCTGTTTTTT.

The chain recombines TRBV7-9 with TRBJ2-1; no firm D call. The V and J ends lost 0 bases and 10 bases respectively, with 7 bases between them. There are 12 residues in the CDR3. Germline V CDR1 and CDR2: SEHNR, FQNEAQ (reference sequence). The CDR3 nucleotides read TGTGCCAGCAGCTTAGCCCCTAAAGAGCAGTTCTTC. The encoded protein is CASSLAPKEQFF.

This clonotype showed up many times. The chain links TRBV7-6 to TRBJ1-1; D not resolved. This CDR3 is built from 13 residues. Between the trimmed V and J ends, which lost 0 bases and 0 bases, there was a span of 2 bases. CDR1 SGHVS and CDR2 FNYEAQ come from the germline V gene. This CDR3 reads CASSLALNTEAFF. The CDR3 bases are TGTGCCAGCAGCTTAGCACTGAACACTGAAGCTTTCTTT.

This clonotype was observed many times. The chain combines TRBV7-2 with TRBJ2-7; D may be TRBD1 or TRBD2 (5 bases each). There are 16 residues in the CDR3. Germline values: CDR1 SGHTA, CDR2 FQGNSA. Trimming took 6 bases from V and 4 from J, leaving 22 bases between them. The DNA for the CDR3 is TGTGCCAGCAGTGATATTTGGGGGTCTTTCCCTTACGAGCAGTACTTC. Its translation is CASSDIWGSFPYEQYF.

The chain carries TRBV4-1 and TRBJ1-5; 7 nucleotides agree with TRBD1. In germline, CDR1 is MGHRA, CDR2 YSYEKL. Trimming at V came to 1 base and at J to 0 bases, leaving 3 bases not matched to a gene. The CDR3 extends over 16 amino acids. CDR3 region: CASSQGQGLSNQPQHF. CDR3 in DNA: TGCGCCAGCAGCCAAGGACAGGGCCTTAGCAATCAGCCCCAGCATTTT.

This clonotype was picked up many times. CDR3 region: CASSPGQGTNEQFF. CDR3 DNA: TGCGCCAGCAGCCCAGGACAGGGGACCAATGAGCAGTTCTTC. The chain links TRBV5-1 to TRBJ2-1, with 9 bases fitting TRBD1. Germline V gene lookup returns CDR1 SGHRS and CDR2 YFSETQ. The V segment lost 4 bases and the J segment 6 bases; nucleotides outside the gene matches: 5. The CDR3 totals 14 residues.

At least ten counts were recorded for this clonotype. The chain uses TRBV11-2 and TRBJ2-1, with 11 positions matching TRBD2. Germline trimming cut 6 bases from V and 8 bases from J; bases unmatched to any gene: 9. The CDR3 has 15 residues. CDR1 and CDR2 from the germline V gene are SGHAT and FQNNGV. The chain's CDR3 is CASRGTSGPGDEQFF. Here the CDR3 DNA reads TGTGCCAGCAGAGGGACTAGCGGACCTGGGGATGAGCAGTTCTTC. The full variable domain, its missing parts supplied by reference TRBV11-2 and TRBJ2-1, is EAGVAQSPRYKIIEKRQSVAFWCNPISGHATLYWYQQILGQGPKLLIQFQNNGVVDDSQLPKDRFSAERLKGVDSTLKIQPAKLEDSAVYLCASRGTSGPGDEQFFGPGTRLTVL.

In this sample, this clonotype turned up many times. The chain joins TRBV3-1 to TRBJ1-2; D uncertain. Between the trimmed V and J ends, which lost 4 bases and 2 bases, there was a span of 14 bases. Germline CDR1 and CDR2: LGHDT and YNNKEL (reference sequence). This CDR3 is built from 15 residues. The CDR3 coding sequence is TGTGCCAGCAGCCCGCTGGGCCAGGACAACTATGGCTACACCTTC. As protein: CASSPLGQDNYGYTF.

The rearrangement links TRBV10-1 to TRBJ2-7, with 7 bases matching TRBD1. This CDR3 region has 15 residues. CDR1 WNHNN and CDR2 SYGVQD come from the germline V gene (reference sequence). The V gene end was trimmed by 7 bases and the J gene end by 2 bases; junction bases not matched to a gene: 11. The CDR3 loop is CASIKRDRDPYEQYF. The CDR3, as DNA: TGCGCCAGCATTAAACGCGACAGGGATCCCTACGAGCAGTACTTC.

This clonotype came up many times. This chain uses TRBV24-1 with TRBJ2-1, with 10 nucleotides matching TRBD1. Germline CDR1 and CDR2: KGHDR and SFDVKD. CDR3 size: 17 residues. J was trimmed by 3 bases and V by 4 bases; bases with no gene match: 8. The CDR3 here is CATSEGGTGALYNEQFF. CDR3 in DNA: TGTGCCACCAGTGAAGGAGGGACAGGGGCTCTCTACAATGAGCAGTTCTTC.

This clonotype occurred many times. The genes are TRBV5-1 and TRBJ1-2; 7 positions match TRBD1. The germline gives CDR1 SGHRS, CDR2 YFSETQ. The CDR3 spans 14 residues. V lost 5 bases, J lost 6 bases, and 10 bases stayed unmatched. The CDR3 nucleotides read TGCGCCAGCAGTTCGGTGACAGGGTTCGATGGCTACACCTTC. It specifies CASSSVTGFDGYTF. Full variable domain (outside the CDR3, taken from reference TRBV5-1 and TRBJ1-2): KAGVTQTPRYLIKTRGQQVTLSCSPISGHRSVSWYQQTPGQGLQFLFEYFSETQRNKGNFPGRFSGRQFSNSRSEMNVSTLELGDSALYLCASSSVTGFDGYTFGSGTRLTVV.

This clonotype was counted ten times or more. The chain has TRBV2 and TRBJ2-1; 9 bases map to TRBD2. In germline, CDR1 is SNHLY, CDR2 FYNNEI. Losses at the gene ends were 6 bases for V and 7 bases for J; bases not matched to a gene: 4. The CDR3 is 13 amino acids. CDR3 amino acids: CASRVTSGNEQFF. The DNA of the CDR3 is TGTGCCAGCAGGGTTACTAGCGGGAATGAGCAGTTCTTC. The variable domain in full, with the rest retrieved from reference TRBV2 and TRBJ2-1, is EPEVTQTPSHQVTQMGQEVILRCVPISNHLYFYWYRQILGQKVEFLVSFYNNEISEKSEIFDDQFSVERPDGSNFTLKIRSTKLEDSAMYFCASRVTSGNEQFFGPGTRLTVL.

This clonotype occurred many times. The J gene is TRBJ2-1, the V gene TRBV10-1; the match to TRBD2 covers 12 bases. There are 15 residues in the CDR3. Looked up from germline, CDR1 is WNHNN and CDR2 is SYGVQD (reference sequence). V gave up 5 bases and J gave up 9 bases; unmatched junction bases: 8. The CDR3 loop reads CASSPGLAGQVEQFF. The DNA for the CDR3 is TGCGCCAGCAGTCCGGGACTAGCGGGCCAGGTTGAGCAGTTCTTC.

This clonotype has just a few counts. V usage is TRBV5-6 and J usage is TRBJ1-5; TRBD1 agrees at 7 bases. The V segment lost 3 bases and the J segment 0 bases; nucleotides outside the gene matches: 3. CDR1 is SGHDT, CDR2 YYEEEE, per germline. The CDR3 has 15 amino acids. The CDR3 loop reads CASSSQGNSNQPQHF. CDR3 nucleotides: TGTGCCAGCAGCTCACAGGGGAATAGCAATCAGCCCCAGCATTTT. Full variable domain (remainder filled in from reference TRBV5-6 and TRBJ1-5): DAGVTQSPTHLIKTRGQQVTLRCSPKSGHDTVSWYQQALGQGPQFIFQYYEEEERQRGNFPDRFSGHQFPNYSSELNVNALLLGDSALYLCASSSQGNSNQPQHFGDGTRLSIL.

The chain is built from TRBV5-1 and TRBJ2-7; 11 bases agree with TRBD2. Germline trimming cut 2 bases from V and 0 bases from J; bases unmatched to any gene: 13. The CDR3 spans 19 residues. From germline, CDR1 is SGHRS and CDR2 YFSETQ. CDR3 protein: CASSLTPGLAEGGSYEQYF. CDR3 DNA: TGCGCCAGCAGCTTAACGCCGGGACTAGCGGAGGGGGGCTCCTACGAGCAGTACTTC.

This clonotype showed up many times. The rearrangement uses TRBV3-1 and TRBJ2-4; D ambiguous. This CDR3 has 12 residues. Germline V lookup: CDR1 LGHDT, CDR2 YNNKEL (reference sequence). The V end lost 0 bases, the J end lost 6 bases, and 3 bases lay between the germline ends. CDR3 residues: CASSQDRNIQYF. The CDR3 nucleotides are TGTGCCAGCAGCCAAGACAGAAACATTCAGTACTTC. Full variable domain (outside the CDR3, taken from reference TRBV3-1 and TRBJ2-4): DTAVSQTPKYLVTQMGNDKSIKCEQNLGHDTMYWYKQDSKKFLKIMFSYNNKELIINETVPNRFSPKSPDKAHLNLHINSLELGDSAVYFCASSQDRNIQYFGAGTRLSVL.

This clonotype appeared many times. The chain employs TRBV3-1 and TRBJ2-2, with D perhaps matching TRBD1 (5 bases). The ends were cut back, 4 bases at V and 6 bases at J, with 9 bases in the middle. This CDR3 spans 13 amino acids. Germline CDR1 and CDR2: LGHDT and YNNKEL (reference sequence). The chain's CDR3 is CASSPSRAGELFF. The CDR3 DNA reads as TGTGCCAGCAGCCCGAGCAGGGCCGGGGAGCTGTTTTTT.

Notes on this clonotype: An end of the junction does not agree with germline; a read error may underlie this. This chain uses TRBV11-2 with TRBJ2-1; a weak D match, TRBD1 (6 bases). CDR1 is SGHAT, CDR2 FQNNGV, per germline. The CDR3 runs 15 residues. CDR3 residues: CASSLDRGSYNEQLF. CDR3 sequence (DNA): TGTGCCAGCAGCTTGGACAGAGGCTCATACAATGAGCAGTTATTC.

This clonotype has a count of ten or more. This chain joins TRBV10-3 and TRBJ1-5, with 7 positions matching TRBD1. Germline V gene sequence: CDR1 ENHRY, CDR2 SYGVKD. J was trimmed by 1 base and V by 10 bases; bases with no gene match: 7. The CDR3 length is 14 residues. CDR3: CATNRDRSNQPQHF. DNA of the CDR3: TGTGCCACGAACAGGGACAGAAGCAATCAGCCCCAGCATTTT.

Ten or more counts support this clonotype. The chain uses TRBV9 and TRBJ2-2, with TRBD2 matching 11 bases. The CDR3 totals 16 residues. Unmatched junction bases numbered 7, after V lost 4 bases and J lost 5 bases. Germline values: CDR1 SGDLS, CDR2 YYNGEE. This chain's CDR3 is CASSQTSGSGTGELFF. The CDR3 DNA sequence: TGTGCCAGCAGCCAAACTAGCGGGAGTGGGACCGGGGAGCTGTTTTTT.

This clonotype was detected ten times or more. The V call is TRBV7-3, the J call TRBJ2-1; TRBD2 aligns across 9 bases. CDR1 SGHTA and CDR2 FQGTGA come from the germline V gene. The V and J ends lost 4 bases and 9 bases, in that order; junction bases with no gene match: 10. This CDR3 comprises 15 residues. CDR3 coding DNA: TGTGCCAGCAGCTATCAGGGCGGGAGGGCCGGTGAGCAGTTCTTC. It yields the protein CASSYQGGRAGEQFF.

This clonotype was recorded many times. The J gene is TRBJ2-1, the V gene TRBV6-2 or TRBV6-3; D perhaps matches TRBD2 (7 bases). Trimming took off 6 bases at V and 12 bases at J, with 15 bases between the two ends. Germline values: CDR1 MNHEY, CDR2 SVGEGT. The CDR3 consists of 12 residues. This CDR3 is CASRDGGGWQFF. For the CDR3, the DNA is TGTGCCAGCAGAGATGGGGGGGGCTGGCAGTTCTTC.

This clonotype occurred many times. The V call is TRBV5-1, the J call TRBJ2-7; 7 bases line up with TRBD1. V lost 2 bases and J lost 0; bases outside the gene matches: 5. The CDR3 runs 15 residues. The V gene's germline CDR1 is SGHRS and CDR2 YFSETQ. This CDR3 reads CASSLNPGGSYEQYF. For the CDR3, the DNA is TGCGCCAGCAGCTTAAATCCAGGGGGCTCCTACGAGCAGTACTTC.

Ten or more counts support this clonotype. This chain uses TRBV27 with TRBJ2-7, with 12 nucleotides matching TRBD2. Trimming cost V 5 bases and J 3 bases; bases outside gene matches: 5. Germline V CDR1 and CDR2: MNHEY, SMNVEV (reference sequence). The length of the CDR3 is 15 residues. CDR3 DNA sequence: TGTGCCAGCAGTCGACTAGCGGGAGAGAACTACGAGCAGTACTTC. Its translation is CASSRLAGENYEQYF.

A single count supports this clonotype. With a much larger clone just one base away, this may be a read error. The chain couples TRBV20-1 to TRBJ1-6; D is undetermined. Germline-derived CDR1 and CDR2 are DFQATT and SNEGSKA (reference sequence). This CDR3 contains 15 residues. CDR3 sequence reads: CSARYTQLYNSALHF. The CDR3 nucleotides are TGCAGTGCTAGATACACACAGCTTTATAATTCAGCCCTCCACTTT.